This T cell receptor (beta chain) was recorded in a study of blood T cell repertoires in COVID-19. The table came from immunoSEQ multiplex PCR; TCRdb's copy has only in-frame clones and leaves some out. In the table there are tens of thousands of clones, 70% to 90% of which are singletons. CDR3 length: 13 residues. Trimming removed 5 bases from V and 3 bases from J, with 10 bases in between. In germline, CDR1 is MDHEN, CDR2 SYDVKM. The sequenced material came from peripheral blood. The gene calls are TRBV28 and TRBJ1-2; D unresolved. This TCR was sampled from an elderly woman with active or convalescent COVID-19. The CDR3 DNA is TGTGCCAGCAGTCCGTCATTAGACTATGGCTACACCTTC. This sequence encodes CASSPSLDYGYTF.